This is a list of T cell receptor beta chains from one sample in a study of T cells in Graves' hyperthyroidism and ophthalmopathy. TCRdb re-analysed the multiplex PCR reads in MiXCR, keeping a single row per CDR3 protein. This repertoire shows under 750,000 distinct CDR3 sequences, around a sixth found once; its top ten account for over 15%. The sample comprised blood. The origin of the receptors is a woman aged 45-59 years with Graves' hyperthyroidism that later progressed to Graves' ophthalmopathy. Each CDR3 is given with its conserved first and last residue. Fields, in order: CDR3 DNA, CDR3 protein, V gene, J gene, D gene, clone size, CDR3 length. D genes are given only for firm matches. Size values are once, few and many counts, or a class for expanded clones, and some rows have none.

CDR3 DNA: TGTGCCAGCAACAGGGGCTCGAATGAAAAACTGTTTTTT
CDR3 protein: CASNRGSNEKLFF
V gene: TRBV3-1
J gene: TRBJ1-4
D gene: TRBD1
clone size: many
CDR3 length: 13

CDR3 DNA: TGTGCCAGCAGTGCACCGGGGGTTGGAAACACCATATATTTT
CDR3 protein: CASSAPGVGNTIYF
V gene: TRBV25-1
J gene: TRBJ1-3
D gene: .
clone size: .
CDR3 length: 14

CDR3 DNA: TGTGCCAGTAGTATCCTAAGCCCCGGGGGAGCAGATACGCAGTATTTT
CDR3 protein: CASSILSPGGADTQYF
V gene: TRBV19
J gene: TRBJ2-3
D gene: .
clone size: .
CDR3 length: 16

CDR3 DNA: TGTGCCAGCAGTGAAGTAAGGATGAGCTCCTACAATGAGCAGTTCTTC
CDR3 protein: CASSEVRMSSYNEQFF
V gene: TRBV6-1
J gene: TRBJ2-1
D gene: .
clone size: .
CDR3 length: 16

CDR3 DNA: TGTGCCAGCAGGCTAGCGGGGATCCAAGAGACCCAGTACTTC
CDR3 protein: CASRLAGIQETQYF
V gene: TRBV11-2
J gene: TRBJ2-5
D gene: TRBD2
clone size: many
CDR3 length: 14

CDR3 DNA: TGTGCCAGTAGTACGGTTACAGGAGTTCGGGGCTACACCTTC
CDR3 protein: CASSTVTGVRGYTF
V gene: TRBV12-3/TRBV12-4
J gene: TRBJ1-2
D gene: .
clone size: .
CDR3 length: 14

CDR3 DNA: TGCAGCGTTGTTCGGGGCCCCCTTGCGAATGCTGAAGCTTTCTTT
CDR3 protein: CSVVRGPLANAEAFF
V gene: TRBV29-1
J gene: TRBJ1-1
D gene: .
clone size: few
CDR3 length: 15

CDR3 DNA: TGTGCCAGATCGGACAGGGCCAATGAGCAGTTCTTC
CDR3 protein: CARSDRANEQFF
V gene: TRBV30
J gene: TRBJ2-1
D gene: TRBD1
clone size: .
CDR3 length: 12

CDR3 DNA: TGTGCCAGCAGCCTAACGGGACAGGTGAACACTGAAGCTTTCTTT
CDR3 protein: CASSLTGQVNTEAFF
V gene: TRBV9
J gene: TRBJ1-1
D gene: TRBD1
clone size: few
CDR3 length: 15

CDR3 DNA: TGTGCCAGCAGTGAAAAATTGAACACTGAAGCTTTCTTT
CDR3 protein: CASSEKLNTEAFF
V gene: TRBV6-1
J gene: TRBJ1-1
D gene: .
clone size: .
CDR3 length: 13

CDR3 DNA: TGCAGCGTTGATCGCAGTTACAATGAGCAGTTCTTC
CDR3 protein: CSVDRSYNEQFF
V gene: TRBV29-1
J gene: TRBJ2-1
D gene: .
clone size: many
CDR3 length: 12

CDR3 DNA: TGTGCCAGCAGCCAAGATTGGGGGGCGCCCGATGGCTACACCTTC
CDR3 protein: CASSQDWGAPDGYTF
V gene: TRBV3-1
J gene: TRBJ1-2
D gene: .
clone size: many
CDR3 length: 15

CDR3 DNA: TGTGCCAGTAGTATGTGGCTGTATAGCAATCAGCCCCAGCATTTT
CDR3 protein: CASSMWLYSNQPQHF
V gene: TRBV19
J gene: TRBJ1-5
D gene: .
clone size: .
CDR3 length: 15

CDR3 DNA: TGTGCCAGCAGTTTAGCAGGGCTTCCTCAGCTCCAGCATTTT
CDR3 protein: CASSLAGLPQLQHF
V gene: TRBV12-3/TRBV12-4
J gene: TRBJ1-5
D gene: .
clone size: .
CDR3 length: 14

CDR3 DNA: TGTGCCAGCAGTGAAGGGACAGGACCTTTCTCCTCTGGAAACACCATATATTTT
CDR3 protein: CASSEGTGPFSSGNTIYF
V gene: TRBV6-1
J gene: TRBJ1-3
D gene: TRBD1
clone size: .
CDR3 length: 18

CDR3 DNA: TGCAGTGCTAGATCGGGACTAGCCGCCGAGCAGTACTTC
CDR3 protein: CSARSGLAAEQYF
V gene: TRBV20-1
J gene: TRBJ2-7
D gene: TRBD2
clone size: .
CDR3 length: 13

CDR3 DNA: TGTGCCAGCAGTTTAAGGGACTACTATAACTTAACGAACACCGGGGAGCTGTTTTTT
CDR3 protein: CASSLRDYYNLTNTGELFF
V gene: TRBV27
J gene: TRBJ2-2
D gene: TRBD2
clone size: many
CDR3 length: 19

CDR3 DNA: TGTGCCAGCAGTTTGAGGTCCGGGGCCAACGTCCTGGCTTTC
CDR3 protein: CASSLRSGANVLAF
V gene: TRBV12-3/TRBV12-4
J gene: TRBJ2-6
D gene: .
clone size: .
CDR3 length: 14

CDR3 DNA: TGCAGTGCGGGCGATGGGTACACTGAAGCTTTCTTT
CDR3 protein: CSAGDGYTEAFF
V gene: TRBV20-1
J gene: TRBJ1-1
D gene: .
clone size: few
CDR3 length: 12

CDR3 DNA: TGTGCCAGCAGTCCCCGGGTCGGGGCCAAAAACATTCAGTACTTC
CDR3 protein: CASSPRVGAKNIQYF
V gene: TRBV6-1
J gene: TRBJ2-4
D gene: .
clone size: .
CDR3 length: 15

CDR3 DNA: TGTGCTAGTGGTTTGGAGGGAGTGCAGTACTTC
CDR3 protein: CASGLEGVQYF
V gene: TRBV12-5
J gene: TRBJ2-7
D gene: .
clone size: .
CDR3 length: 11

CDR3 DNA: TGCGCCAGCAGCTTGTCCCCAGGGGAGGGGCAGCCCCAGCATTTT
CDR3 protein: CASSLSPGEGQPQHF
V gene: TRBV5-1
J gene: TRBJ1-5
D gene: .
clone size: .
CDR3 length: 15

CDR3 DNA: TGTGCCAGCAGCGTTAGGACAGGAGTTAATCAGCCCCAGCATTTT
CDR3 protein: CASSVRTGVNQPQHF
V gene: TRBV7-6
J gene: TRBJ1-5
D gene: TRBD1
clone size: few
CDR3 length: 15

CDR3 DNA: TGTGCCAGCAGAGGACAGCGGGTCTATAGCAATCAGCCCCAGCATTTT
CDR3 protein: CASRGQRVYSNQPQHF
V gene: TRBV6-1
J gene: TRBJ1-5
D gene: .
clone size: .
CDR3 length: 16

CDR3 DNA: TGTGCCAGCAGTACCGTCCGACCAGCCGCAGATACGCAGTATTTT
CDR3 protein: CASSTVRPAADTQYF
V gene: TRBV28
J gene: TRBJ2-3
D gene: .
clone size: .
CDR3 length: 15

CDR3 DNA: TGTGCCAGCAGTGTTGGGTTAGATGAGCAGTTCTTC
CDR3 protein: CASSVGLDEQFF
V gene: TRBV2
J gene: TRBJ2-1
D gene: .
clone size: few
CDR3 length: 12

CDR3 DNA: TGTGCCAGCAGCCAATACCGGGACAGGCCCTACGAGCAGTACTTC
CDR3 protein: CASSQYRDRPYEQYF
V gene: TRBV7-9
J gene: TRBJ2-7
D gene: TRBD1
clone size: many
CDR3 length: 15

CDR3 DNA: TGTGCCAGTCTCCGGTGGGGGCTCGAGACCCAGTACTTC
CDR3 protein: CASLRWGLETQYF
V gene: TRBV6-2/TRBV6-3
J gene: TRBJ2-5
D gene: .
clone size: .
CDR3 length: 13